This T cell receptor beta chain was sequenced during a study of blood T cell repertoires in COVID-19. Here immunoSEQ multiplex PCR was the method, and the copy in TCRdb shows in-frame clones only, minus some. Among about 200,000 clones listed, roughly 80% were seen once. This CDR3 is 14 amino acids long. Looked up from germline, CDR1 is SEHNR and CDR2 is FQNEAQ (reference sequence). Trimming removed 0 bases at V and 7 bases at J, with 12 bases between. The receptor was isolated from a man aged 35-49 years who had recovered from COVID-19. Sequenced material: PBMCs or T cells enriched from blood (not recorded which). The genes are TRBV7-9 and TRBJ1-2, with D tentatively TRBD1 (6 bases). The chain's CDR3 is CASSLAGGISGYTF. The CDR3 DNA reads TGTGCCAGCAGCTTAGCAGGGGGAATCAGTGGCTACACCTTC.